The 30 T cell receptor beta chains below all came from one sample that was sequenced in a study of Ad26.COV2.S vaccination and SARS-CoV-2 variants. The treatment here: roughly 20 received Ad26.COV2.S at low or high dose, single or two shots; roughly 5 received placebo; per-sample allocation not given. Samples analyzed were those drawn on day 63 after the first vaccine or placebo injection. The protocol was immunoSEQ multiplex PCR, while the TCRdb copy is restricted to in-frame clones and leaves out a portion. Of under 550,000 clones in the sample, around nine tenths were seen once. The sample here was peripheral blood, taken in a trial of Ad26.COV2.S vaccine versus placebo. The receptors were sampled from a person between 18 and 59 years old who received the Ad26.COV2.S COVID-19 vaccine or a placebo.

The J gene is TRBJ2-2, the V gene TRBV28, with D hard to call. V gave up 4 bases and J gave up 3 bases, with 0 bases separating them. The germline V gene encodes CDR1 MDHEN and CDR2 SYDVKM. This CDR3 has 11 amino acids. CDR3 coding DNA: TGTGCCAGCAGTTACACCGGGGAGCTGTTTTTT. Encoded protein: CASSYTGELFF.

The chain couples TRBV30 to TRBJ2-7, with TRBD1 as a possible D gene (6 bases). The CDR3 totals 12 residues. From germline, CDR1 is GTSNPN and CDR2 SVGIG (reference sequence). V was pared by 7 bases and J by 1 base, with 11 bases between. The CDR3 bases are TGTGCCTCTGGGGGCCCTTCCTACGAGCAGTACTTC. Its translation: CASGGPSYEQYF.

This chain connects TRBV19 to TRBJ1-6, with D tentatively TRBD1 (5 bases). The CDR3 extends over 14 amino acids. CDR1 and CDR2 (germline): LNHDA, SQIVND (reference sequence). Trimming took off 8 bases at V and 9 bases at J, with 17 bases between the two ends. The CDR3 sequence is CASGTGTSSSPLHF. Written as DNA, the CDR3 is TGTGCCAGTGGAACCGGGACGAGCAGTTCACCCCTCCACTTT.

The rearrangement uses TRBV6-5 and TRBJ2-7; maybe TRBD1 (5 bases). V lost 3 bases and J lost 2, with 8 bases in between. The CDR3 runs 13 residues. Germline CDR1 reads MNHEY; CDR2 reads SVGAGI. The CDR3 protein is CASSYTGAYEQYF. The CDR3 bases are TGTGCCAGCAGTTATACAGGAGCCTACGAGCAGTACTTC.

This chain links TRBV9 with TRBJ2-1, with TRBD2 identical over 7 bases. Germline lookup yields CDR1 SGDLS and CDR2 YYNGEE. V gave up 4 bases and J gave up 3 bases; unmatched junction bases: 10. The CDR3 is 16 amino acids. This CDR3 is CASSTLSGGNYNEQFF. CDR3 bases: TGTGCCAGCAGCACACTTTCGGGGGGAAACTACAATGAGCAGTTCTTC.

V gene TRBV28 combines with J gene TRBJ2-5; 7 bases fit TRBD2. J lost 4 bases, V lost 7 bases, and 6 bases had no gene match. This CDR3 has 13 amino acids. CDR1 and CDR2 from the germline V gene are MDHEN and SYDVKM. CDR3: CASTPREAETQYF. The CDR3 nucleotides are TGTGCCAGCACCCCCCGGGAGGCAGAGACCCAGTACTTC.

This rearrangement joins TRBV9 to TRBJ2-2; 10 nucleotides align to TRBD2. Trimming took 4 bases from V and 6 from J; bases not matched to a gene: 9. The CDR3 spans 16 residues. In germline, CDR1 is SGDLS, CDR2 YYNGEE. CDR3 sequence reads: CASSSPPGTSAGELFF. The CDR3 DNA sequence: TGTGCCAGCAGCTCACCCCCCGGGACTAGCGCCGGGGAGCTGTTTTTT.

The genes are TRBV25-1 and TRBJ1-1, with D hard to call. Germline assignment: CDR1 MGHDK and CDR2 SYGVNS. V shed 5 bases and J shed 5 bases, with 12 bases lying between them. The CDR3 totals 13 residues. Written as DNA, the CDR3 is TGTGCCAGCAGTTTTAAGGGATGGACTGAAGCTTTCTTT. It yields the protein CASSFKGWTEAFF.

DNA for the CDR3: TGTGCCAGCAGCCTCCCCTTGGACGAGCAGTACTTC. It codes for CASSLPLDEQYF. The rearrangement joins TRBV7-8 to TRBJ2-7; D is uncertain. Trimming stripped 5 bases from V and 5 bases from J, with 10 bases between. Germline CDR1 SGHVS, CDR2 FQNEAQ. The CDR3 contains 12 residues.

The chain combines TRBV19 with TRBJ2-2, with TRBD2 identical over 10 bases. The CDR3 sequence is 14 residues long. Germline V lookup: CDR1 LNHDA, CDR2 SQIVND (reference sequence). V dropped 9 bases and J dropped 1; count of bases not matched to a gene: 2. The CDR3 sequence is CASGLAVNTGELFF. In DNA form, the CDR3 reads TGTGCCAGCGGACTAGCGGTGAACACCGGGGAGCTGTTTTTT.

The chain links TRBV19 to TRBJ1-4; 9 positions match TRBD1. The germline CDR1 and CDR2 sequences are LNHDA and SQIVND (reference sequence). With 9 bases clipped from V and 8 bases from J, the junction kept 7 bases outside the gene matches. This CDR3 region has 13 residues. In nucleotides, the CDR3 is TGTGCCAGCAGGACAGGGGCCAGGGAAAAACTGTTTTTT. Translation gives CASRTGAREKLFF.

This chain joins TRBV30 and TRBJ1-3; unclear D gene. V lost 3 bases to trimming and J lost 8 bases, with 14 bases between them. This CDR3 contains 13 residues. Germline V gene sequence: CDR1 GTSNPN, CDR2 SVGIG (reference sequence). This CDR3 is CAWSKPPGDTIYF. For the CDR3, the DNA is TGTGCCTGGAGCAAACCCCCTGGTGACACCATATATTTT.

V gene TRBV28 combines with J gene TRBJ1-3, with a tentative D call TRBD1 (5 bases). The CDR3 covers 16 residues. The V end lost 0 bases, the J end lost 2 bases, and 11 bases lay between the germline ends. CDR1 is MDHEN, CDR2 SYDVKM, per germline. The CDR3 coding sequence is TGTGCCAGCAGTTTATGGCAGGGTGGTACTGGAAACACCATATATTTT. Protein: CASSLWQGGTGNTIYF.

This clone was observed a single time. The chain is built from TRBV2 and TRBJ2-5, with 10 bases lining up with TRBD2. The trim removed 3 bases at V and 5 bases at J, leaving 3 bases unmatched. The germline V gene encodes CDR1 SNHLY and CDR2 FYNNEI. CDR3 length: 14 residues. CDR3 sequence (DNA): TGTGCCAGCAGTGAGGAAGCGGGGGGGGAGACCCAGTACTTC. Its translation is CASSEEAGGETQYF.

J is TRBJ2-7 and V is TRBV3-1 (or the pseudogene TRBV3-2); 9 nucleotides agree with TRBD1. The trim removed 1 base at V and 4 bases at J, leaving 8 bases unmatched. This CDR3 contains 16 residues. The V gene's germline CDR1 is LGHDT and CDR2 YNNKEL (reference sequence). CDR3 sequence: CASSQAPGTGYYEQYF. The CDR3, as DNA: TGTGCCAGCAGCCAAGCCCCCGGGACAGGGTATTACGAGCAGTACTTC.

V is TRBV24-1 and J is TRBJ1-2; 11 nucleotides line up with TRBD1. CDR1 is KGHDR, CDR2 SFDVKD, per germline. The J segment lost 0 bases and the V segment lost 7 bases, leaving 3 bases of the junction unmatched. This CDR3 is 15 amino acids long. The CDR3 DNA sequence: TGTGCCACCAGCGGACAGGGGGCCCCTAACTATGGCTACACCTTC. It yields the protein CATSGQGAPNYGYTF.

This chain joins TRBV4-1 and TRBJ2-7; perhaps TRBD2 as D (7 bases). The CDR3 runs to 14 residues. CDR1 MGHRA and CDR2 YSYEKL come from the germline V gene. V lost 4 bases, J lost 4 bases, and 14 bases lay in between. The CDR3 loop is CASSRPGGQYEQYF. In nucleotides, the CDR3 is TGCGCCAGCAGCCGTCCCGGGGGGCAGTACGAGCAGTACTTC.

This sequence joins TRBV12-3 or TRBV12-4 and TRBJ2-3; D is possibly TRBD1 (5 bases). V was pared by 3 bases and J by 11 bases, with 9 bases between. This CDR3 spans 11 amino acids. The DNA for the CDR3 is TGTGCCAGCAGTTTTGGGGCGCAGCAGTATTTT. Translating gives CASSFGAQQYF.

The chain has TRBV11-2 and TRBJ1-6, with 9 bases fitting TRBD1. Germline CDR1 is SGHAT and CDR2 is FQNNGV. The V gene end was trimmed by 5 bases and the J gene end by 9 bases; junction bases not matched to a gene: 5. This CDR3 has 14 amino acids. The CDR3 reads CASSLGTGTSPLHF. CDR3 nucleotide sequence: TGTGCCAGCAGCCTCGGGACAGGGACTTCACCCCTCCACTTT.

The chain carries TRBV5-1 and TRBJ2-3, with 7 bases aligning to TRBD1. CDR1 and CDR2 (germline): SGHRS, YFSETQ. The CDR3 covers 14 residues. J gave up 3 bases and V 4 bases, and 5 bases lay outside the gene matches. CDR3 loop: CASSIGQETDTQYF. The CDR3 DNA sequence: TGCGCCAGCAGCATAGGACAGGAGACAGATACGCAGTATTTT.

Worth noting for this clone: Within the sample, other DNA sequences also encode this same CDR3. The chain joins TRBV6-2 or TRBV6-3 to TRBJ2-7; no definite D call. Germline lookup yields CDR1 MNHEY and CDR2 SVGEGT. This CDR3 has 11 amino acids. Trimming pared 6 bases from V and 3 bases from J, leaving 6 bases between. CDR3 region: CASSRSYEQYF. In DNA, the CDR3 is TGTGCCAGCAGCCGGAGCTACGAGCAGTACTTC.

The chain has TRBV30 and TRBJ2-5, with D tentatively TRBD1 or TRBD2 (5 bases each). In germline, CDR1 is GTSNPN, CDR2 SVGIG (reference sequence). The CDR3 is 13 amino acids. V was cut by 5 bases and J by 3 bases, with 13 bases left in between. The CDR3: CAWERGPKETQYF. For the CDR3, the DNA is TGTGCCTGGGAGAGGGGACCCAAAGAGACCCAGTACTTC.

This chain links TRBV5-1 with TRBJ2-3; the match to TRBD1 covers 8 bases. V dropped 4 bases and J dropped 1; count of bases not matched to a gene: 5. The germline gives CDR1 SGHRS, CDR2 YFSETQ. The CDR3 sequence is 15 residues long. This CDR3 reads CASSQGAAGTDTQYF. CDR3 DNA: TGCGCCAGCAGCCAGGGGGCGGCCGGCACAGATACGCAGTATTTT.

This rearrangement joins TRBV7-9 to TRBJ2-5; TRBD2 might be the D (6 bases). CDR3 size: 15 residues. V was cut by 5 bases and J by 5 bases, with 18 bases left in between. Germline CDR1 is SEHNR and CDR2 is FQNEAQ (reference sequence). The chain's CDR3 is CASSPPGGRPETQYF. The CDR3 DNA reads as TGTGCCAGCAGCCCCCCCGGGGGACGGCCTGAGACCCAGTACTTC.

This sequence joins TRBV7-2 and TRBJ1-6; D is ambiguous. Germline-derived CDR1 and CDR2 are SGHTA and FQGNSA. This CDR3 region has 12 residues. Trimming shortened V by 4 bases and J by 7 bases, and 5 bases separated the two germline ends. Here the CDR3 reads CASSYRNSPLHF. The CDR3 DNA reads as TGTGCCAGCAGCTACAGAAATTCACCCCTCCACTTT.

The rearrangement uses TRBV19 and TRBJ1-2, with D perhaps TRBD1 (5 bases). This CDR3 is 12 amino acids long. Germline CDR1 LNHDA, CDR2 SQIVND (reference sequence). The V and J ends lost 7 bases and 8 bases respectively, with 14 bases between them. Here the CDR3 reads CASTGAVEGYTF. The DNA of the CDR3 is TGTGCCAGTACCGGGGCGGTCGAAGGCTACACCTTC. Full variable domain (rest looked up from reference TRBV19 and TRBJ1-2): DGGITQSPKYLFRKEGQNVTLSCEQNLNHDAMYWYRQDPGQGLRLIYYSQIVNDFQKGDIAEGYSVSREKKESFPLTVTSAQKNPTAFYLCASTGAVEGYTFGSGTRLTVV.

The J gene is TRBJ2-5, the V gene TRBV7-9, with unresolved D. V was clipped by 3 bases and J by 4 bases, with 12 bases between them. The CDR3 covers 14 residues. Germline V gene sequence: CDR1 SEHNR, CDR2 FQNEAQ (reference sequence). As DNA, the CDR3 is TGTGCCAGCAGCTTTGGTGGGGTATCAGAGACCCAGTACTTC. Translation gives CASSFGGVSETQYF. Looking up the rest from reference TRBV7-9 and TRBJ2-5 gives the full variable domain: DTGVSQNPRHKITKRGQNVTFRCDPISEHNRLYWYRQTLGQGPEFLTYFQNEAQLEKSRLLSDRFSAERPKGSFSTLEIQRTEQGDSAMYLCASSFGGVSETQYFGPGTRLLVL.

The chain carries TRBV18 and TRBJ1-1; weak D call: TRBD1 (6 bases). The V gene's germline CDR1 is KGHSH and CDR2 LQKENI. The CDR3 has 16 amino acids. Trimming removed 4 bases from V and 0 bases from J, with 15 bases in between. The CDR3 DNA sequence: TGTGCCAGCTCACGCCGGGACACGAACATGAACACTGAAGCTTTCTTT. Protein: CASSRRDTNMNTEAFF.

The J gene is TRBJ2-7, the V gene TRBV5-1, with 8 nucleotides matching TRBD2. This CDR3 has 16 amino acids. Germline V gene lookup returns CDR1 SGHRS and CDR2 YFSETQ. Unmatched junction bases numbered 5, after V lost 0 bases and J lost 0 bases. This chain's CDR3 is CASSLGGGGSSYEQYF. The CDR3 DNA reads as TGCGCCAGCAGCTTGGGTGGCGGGGGGTCCTCCTACGAGCAGTACTTC.

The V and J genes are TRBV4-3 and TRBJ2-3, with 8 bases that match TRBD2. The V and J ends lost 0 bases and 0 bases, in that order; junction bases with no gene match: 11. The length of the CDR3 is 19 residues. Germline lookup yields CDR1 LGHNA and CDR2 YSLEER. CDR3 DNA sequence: TGCGCCAGCAGCCAAGATGTGCCGGGGGGGCCCCTAAGCACAGATACGCAGTATTTT. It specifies CASSQDVPGGPLSTDTQYF.